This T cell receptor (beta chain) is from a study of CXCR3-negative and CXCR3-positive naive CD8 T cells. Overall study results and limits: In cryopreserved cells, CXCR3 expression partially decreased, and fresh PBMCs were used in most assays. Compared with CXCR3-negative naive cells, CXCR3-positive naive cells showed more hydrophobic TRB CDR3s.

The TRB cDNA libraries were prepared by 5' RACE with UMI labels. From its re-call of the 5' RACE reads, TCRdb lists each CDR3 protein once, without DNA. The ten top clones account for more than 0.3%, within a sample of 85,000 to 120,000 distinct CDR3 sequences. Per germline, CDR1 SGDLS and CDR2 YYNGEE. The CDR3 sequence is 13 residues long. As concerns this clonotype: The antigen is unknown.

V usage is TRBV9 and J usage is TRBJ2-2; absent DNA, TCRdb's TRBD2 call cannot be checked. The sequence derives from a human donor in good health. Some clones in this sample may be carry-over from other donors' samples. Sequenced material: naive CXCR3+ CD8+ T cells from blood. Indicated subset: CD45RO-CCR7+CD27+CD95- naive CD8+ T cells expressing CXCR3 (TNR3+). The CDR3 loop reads CASSPEGVGELFF.